This T cell receptor (beta chain) was obtained from a study of T cell responses to AZD1222 COVID-19 vaccine. Broader study findings: Donors were chiefly white British, with a greater number of females, and clonal diversity was perhaps underestimated. Only a handful of AZD1222 recipients, roughly six in all, had baseline seropositivity. Reportedly, close to half of spike-specific TCRs are directed against unmutated variant regions. Vaccination with two AZD1222 doses was followed by a rise in Spike-specific TCR breadth and depth.

TCRdb's copy holds only in-frame clones and misses some; the assay was immunoSEQ multiplex PCR. The sample holds fewer than 120,000 clones, around 81% seen once. This clone was picked up a small number of times. What it binds is not known. The starting material was peripheral blood, obtained on day 0 of AZD1222 vaccination. The TCR originated in an adult in good health.

The CDR3, as DNA: TGTGCCAGCAGTACCGGGACAGGGCCAAACAATGAGCAGTTCTTC. Translated, it gives CASSTGTGPNNEQFF. The rearrangement links TRBV7-2 to TRBJ2-1; 9 nucleotides agree with TRBD1. V lost 6 bases and J lost 5; bases outside the gene matches: 8. The CDR3 is 15 amino acids. Germline V gene data show CDR1 as SGHTA and CDR2 as FQGNSA.